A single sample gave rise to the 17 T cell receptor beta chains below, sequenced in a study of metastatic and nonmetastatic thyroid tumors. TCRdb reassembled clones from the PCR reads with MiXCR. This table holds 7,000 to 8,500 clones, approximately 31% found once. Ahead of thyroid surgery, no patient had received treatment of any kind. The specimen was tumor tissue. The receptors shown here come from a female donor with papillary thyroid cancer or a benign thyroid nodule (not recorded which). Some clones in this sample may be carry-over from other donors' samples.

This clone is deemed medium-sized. CDR3 sequence: CASSAAIGGGEQYF. In nucleotides, the CDR3 is TGTGCCAGCAGTGCAGCTATAGGGGGCGGTGAGCAGTACTTC. V usage is TRBV6-1 and J usage is TRBJ2-7; 7 bases line up with TRBD1. The CDR3 contains 14 residues. Trimming cost V 4 bases and J 7 bases; bases outside gene matches: 10. CDR1 and CDR2 (germline): MNHNS, SASEGT.

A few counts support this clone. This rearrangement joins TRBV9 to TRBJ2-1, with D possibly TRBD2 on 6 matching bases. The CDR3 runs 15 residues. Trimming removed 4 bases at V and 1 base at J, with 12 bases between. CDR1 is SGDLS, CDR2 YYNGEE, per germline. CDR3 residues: CASSYSGVSYNEQFF. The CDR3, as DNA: TGTGCCAGCAGCTACTCGGGAGTTTCCTACAATGAGCAGTTCTTC.

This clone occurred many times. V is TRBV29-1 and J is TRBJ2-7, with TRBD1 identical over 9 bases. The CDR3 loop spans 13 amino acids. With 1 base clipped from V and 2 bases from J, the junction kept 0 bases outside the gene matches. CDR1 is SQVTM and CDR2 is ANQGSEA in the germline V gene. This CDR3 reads CSVEGTGAYEQYF. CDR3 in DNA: TGCAGCGTTGAAGGGACAGGGGCCTACGAGCAGTACTTC.

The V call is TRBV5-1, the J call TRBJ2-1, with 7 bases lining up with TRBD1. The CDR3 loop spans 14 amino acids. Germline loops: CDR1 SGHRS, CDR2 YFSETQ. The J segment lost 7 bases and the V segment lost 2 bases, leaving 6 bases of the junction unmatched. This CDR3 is CASSFTGEPNEQFF. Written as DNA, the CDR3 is TGCGCCAGCAGCTTTACAGGGGAACCGAATGAGCAGTTCTTC.

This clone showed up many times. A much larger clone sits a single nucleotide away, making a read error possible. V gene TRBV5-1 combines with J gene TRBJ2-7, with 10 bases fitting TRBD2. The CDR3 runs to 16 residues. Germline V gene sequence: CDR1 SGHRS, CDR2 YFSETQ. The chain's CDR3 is CASSPSSGRGSYEQHF. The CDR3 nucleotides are TGCGCCAGCAGCCCCTCTAGCGGGAGAGGATCCTACGAGCAGCACTTC.

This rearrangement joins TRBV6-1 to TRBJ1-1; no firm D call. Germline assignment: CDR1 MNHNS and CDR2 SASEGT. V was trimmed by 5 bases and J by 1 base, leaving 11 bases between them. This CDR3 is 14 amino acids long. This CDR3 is CASSPLIENTEAFF. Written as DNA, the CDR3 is TGTGCCAGCAGTCCACTCATAGAGAACACTGAAGCTTTCTTT.

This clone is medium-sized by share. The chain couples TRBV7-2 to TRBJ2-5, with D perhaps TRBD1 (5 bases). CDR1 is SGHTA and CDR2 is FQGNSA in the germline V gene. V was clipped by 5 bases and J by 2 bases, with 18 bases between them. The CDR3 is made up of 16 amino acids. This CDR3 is CASSLEPPRVQETQYF. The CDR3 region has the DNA TGTGCCAGCAGCCTGGAGCCTCCCAGGGTACAAGAGACCCAGTACTTC.

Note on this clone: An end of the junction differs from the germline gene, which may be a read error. In DNA form, the CDR3 reads TGTGCCATCAGCTTAGGGGCGAGACGACTTATTAACAATGAGCAGTTCTTC. This translates into CAISLGARRLINNEQFF. The chain has TRBV11-2 and TRBJ2-1; D may be TRBD1 (5 bases). Germline-derived CDR1 and CDR2 are SGHAT and FQNNGV. CDR3 length: 17 residues. Full variable domain (rest looked up from reference TRBV11-2 and TRBJ2-1): EAGVAQSPRYKIIEKRQSVAFWCNPISGHATLYWYQQILGQGPKLLIQFQNNGVVDDSQLPKDRFSAERLKGVDSTLKIQPAKLEDSAVYLCAISLGARRLINNEQFFGPGTRLTVL.

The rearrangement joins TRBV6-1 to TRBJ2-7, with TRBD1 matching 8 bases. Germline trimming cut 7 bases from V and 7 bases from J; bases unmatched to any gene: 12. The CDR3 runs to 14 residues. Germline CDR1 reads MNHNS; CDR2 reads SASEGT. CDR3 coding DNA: TGTGCCAGCACCAACACCGGGACAGGCCGGGAGCAGTACTTC. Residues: CASTNTGTGREQYF.

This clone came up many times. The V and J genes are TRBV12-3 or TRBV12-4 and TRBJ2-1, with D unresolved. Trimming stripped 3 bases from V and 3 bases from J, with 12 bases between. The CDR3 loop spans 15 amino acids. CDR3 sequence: CASSLIGENYNEQFF. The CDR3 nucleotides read TGTGCCAGCAGTTTGATCGGCGAGAACTACAATGAGCAGTTCTTC.

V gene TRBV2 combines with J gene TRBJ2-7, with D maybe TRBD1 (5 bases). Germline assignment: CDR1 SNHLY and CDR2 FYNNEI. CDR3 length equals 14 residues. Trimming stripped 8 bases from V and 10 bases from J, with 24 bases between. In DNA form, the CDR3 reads TGTGCCAGCGAATCTGGGGATCAGGGTTTAGATCAGTACTTC. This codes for CASESGDQGLDQYF.

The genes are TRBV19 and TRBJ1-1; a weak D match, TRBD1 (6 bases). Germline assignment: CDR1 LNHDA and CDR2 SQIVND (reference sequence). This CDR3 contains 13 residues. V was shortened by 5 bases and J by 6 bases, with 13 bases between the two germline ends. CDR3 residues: CASSVEQGSEAFF. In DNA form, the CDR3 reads TGTGCCAGTAGTGTCGAACAGGGATCTGAAGCTTTCTTT.

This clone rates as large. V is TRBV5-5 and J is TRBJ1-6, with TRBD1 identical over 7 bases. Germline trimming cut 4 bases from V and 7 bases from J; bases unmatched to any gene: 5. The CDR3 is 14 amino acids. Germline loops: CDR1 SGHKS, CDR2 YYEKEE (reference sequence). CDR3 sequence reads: CASSGDRRNSPLHF. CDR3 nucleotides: TGTGCCAGCAGCGGGGACAGAAGAAATTCACCCCTCCACTTT.

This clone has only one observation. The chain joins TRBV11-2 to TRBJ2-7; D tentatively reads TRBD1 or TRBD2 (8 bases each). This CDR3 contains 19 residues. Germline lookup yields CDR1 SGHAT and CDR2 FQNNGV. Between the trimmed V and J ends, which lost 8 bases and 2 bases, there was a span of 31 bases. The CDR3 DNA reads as TGTGCCAGCCTAATGTGGGGACAGGTGGTTAGCGGGACTGCCTACGAGCAGTACTTC. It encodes CASLMWGQVVSGTAYEQYF.

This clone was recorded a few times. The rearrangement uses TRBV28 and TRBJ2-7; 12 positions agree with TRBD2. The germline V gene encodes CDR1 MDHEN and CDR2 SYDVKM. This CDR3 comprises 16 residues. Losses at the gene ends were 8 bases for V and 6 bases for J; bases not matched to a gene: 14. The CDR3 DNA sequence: TGTGCCAGCGGTCAGTCCAAGACTAGCGGGAGAGCCGAGCAGTACTTC. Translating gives CASGQSKTSGRAEQYF.

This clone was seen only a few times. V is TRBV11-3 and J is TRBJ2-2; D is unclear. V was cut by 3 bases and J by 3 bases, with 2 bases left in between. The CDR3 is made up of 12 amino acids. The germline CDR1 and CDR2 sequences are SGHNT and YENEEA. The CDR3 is CASSFDTGELFF. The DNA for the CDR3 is TGTGCCAGCAGCTTCGACACCGGGGAGCTGTTTTTT.

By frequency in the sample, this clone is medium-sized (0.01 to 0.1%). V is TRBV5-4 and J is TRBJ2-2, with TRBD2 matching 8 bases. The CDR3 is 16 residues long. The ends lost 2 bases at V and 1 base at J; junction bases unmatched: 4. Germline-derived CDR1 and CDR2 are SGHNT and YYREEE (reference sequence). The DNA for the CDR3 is TGTGCCAGCAGCTTCGGGGCGGGAGGGAACACCGGGGAGCTGTTTTTT. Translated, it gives CASSFGAGGNTGELFF.